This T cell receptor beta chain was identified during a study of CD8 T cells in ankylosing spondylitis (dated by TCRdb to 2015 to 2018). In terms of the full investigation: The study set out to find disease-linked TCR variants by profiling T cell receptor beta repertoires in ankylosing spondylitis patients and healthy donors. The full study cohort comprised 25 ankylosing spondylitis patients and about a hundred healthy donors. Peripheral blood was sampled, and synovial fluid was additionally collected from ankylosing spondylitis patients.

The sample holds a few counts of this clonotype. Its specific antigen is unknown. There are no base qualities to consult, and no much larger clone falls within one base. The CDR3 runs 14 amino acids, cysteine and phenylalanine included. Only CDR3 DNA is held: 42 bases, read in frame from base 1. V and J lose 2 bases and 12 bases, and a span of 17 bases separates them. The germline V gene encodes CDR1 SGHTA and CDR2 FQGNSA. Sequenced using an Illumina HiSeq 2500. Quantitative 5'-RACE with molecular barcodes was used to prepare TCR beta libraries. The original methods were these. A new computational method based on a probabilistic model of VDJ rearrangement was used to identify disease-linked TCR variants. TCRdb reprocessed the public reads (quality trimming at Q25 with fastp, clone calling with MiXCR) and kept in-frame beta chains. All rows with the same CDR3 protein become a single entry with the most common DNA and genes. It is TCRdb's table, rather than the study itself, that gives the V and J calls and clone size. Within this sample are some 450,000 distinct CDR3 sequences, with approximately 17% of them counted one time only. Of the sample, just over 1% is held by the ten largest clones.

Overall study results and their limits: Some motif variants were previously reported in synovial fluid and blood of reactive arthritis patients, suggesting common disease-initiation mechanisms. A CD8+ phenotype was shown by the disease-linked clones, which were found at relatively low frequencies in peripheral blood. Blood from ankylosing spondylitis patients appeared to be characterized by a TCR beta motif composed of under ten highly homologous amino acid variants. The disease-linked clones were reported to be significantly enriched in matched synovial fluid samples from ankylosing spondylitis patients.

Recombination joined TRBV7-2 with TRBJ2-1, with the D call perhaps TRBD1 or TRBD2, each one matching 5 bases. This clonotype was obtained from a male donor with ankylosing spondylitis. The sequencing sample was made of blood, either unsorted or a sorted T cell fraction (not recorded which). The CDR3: CASSLRGAGVRQFF. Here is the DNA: TGTGCCAGCAGCTTAAGAGGGGCCGGTGTTCGGCAGTTCTTC.